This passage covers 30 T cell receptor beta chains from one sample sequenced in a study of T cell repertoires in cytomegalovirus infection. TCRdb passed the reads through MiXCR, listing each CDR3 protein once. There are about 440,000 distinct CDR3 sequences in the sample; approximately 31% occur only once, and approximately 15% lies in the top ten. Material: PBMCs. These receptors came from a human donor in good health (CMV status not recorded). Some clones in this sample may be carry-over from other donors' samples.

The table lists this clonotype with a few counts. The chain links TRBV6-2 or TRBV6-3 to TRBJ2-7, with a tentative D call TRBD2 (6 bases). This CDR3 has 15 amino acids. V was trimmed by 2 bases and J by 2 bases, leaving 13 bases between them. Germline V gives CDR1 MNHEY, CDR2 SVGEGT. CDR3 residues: CASSYPPGGAYEQYF. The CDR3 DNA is TGTGCCAGCAGTTACCCCCCGGGCGGGGCCTACGAGCAGTACTTC.

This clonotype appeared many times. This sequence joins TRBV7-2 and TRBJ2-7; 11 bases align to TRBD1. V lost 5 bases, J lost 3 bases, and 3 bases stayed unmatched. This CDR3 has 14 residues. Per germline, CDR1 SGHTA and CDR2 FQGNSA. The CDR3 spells CASSLGQGGYEQYF. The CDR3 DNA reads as TGTGCCAGCAGCCTGGGACAGGGGGGCTACGAGCAGTACTTC.

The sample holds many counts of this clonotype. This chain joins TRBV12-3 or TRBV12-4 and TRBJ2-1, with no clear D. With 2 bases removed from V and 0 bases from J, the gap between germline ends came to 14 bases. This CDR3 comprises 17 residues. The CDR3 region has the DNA TGTGCCAGCAGTTTAACGACGGCCCATAGCTCCTACAATGAGCAGTTCTTC. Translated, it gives CASSLTTAHSSYNEQFF.

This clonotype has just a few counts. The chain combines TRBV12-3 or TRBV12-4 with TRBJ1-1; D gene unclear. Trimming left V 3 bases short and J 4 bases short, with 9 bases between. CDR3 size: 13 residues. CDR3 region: CASSLWKGTEAFF. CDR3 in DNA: TGTGCCAGCAGTTTGTGGAAGGGCACTGAAGCTTTCTTT.

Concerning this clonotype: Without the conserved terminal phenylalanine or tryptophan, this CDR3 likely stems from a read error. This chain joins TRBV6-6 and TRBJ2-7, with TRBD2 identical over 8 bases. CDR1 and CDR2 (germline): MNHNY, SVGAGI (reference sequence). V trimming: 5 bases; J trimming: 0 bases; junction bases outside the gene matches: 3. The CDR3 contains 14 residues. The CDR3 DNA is TGTGCCAGCAGTATCGGGACTAGCTCCTACGAGCAGTACTTA. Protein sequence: CASSIGTSSYEQYL.

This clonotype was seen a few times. The CDR3, as DNA: TGTGCCAGCAGTTACTCCCTCCGGGGCTTGGGGGACACTGAAGCTTTCTTT. Amino acids: CASSYSLRGLGDTEAFF. The rearrangement uses TRBV6-5 and TRBJ1-1; D may be TRBD1 (5 bases). Trimming shortened V by 0 bases and J by 3 bases, and 17 bases separated the two germline ends. CDR1 and CDR2 (germline): MNHEY, SVGAGI. This CDR3 is 17 amino acids long.

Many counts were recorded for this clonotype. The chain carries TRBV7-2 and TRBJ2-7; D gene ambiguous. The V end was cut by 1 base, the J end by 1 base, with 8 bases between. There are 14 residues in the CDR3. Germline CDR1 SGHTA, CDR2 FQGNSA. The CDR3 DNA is TGTGCCAGCAGCTTAGGGCCACATTCCTACGAGCAGTACTTC. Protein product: CASSLGPHSYEQYF.

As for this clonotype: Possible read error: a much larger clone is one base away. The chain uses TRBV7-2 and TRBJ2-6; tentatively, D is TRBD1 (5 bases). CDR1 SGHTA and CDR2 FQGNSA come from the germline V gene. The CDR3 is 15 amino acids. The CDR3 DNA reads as TGTGCCAGCAGCTTAGAGGGCTCTGGGGCCAACGTCCTGAATTTC. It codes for CASSLEGSGANVLNF. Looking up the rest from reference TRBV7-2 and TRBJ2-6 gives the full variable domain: GAGVSQSPSNKVTEKGKDVELRCDPISGHTALYWYRQSLGQGLEFLIYFQGNSAPDKSGLPSDRFSAERTGGSVSTLTIQRTQQEDSAVYLCASSLEGSGANVLNFGAGSRLTVL.

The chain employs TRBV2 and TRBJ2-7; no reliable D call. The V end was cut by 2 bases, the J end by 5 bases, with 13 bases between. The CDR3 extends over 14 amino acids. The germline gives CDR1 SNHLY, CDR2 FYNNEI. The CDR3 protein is CASSERLADNEQYF. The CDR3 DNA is TGTGCCAGCAGTGAAAGGTTGGCAGACAACGAGCAGTACTTC.

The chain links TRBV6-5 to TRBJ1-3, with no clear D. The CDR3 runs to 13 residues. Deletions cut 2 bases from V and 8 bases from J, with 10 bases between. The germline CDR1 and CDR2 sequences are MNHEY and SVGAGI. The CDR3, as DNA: TGTGCCAGCAGTTACCCGACACTGGACACCATATATTTT. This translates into CASSYPTLDTIYF.

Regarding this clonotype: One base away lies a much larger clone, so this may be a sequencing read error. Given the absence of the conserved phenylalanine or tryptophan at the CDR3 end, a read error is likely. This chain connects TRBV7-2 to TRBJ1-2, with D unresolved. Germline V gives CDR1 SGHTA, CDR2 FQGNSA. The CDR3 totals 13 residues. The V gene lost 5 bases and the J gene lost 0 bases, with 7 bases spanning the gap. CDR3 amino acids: CASSVISNYGYTL. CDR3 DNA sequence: TGTGCCAGCAGCGTAATCTCTAACTATGGCTACACCTTA.

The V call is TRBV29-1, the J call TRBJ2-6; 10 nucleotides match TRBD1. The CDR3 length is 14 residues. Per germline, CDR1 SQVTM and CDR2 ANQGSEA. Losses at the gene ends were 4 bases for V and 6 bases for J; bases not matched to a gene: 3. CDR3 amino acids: CSVADRGTANVLTF. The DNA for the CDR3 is TGCAGCGTTGCGGACAGGGGGACGGCCAACGTCCTGACTTTC.

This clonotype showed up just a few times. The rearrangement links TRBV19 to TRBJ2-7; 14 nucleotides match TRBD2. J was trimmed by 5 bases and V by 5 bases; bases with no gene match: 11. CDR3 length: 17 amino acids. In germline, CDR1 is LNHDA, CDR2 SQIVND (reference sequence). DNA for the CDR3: TGTGCCAGTAGTCTCCCGCCGGGACTAGCGGGGGTTGACGAGCAGTACTTC. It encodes CASSLPPGLAGVDEQYF.

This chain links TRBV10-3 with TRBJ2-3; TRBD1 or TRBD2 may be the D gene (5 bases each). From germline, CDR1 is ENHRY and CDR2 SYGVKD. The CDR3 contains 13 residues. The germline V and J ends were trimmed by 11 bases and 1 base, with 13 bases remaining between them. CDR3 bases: TGTGCCGGGAACCGGGACGGCACAGATACGCAGTATTTT. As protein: CAGNRDGTDTQYF.

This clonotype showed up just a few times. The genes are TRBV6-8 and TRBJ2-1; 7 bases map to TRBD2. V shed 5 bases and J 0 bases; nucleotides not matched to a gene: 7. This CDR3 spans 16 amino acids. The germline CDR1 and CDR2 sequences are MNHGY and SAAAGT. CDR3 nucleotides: TGTGCCAGCAGTACCTCACTAGCGTCCTCCTACAATGAGCAGTTCTTC. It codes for CASSTSLASSYNEQFF.

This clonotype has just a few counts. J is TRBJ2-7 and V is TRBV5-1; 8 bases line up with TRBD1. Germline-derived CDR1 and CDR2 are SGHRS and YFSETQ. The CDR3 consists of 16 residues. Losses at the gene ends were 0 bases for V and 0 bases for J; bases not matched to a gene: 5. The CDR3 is CASSLVRDRFSYEQYF. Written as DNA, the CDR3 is TGCGCCAGCAGCTTGGTTAGGGACAGGTTCTCCTACGAGCAGTACTTC. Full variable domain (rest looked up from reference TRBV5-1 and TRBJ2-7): KAGVTQTPRYLIKTRGQQVTLSCSPISGHRSVSWYQQTPGQGLQFLFEYFSETQRNKGNFPGRFSGRQFSNSRSEMNVSTLELGDSALYLCASSLVRDRFSYEQYFGPGTRLTVT.

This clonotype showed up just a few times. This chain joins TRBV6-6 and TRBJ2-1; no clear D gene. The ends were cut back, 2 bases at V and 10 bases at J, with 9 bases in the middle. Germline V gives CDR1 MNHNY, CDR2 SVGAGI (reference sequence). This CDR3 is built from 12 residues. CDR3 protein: CASSYLGAEQFF. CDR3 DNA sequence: TGTGCCAGCAGTTACCTCGGTGCCGAGCAGTTCTTC.

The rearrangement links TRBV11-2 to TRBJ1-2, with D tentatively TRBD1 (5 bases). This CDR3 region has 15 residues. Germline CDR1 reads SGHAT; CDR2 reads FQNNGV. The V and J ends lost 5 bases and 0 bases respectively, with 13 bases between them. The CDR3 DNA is TGTGCCAGCAGCGGTGTAAGGGGCCCTAACTATGGCTACACCTTC. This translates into CASSGVRGPNYGYTF.

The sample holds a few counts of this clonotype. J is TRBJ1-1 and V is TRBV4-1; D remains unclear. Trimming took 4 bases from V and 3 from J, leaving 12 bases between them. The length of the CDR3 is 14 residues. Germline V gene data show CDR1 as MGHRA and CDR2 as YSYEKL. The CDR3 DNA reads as TGCGCCAGCAGCCGGGGTCTCGGGGACACTGAAGCTTTCTTT. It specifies CASSRGLGDTEAFF.

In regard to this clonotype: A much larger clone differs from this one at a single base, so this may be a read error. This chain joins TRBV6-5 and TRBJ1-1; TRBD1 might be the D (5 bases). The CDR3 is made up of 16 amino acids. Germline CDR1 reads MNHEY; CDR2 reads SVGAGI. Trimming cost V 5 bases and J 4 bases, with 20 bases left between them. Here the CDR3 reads CASSADTEGWGTEAFF. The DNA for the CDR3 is TGTGCCAGCAGTGCCGACACGGAGGGGTGGGGCACTGAAGCTTTCTTT.

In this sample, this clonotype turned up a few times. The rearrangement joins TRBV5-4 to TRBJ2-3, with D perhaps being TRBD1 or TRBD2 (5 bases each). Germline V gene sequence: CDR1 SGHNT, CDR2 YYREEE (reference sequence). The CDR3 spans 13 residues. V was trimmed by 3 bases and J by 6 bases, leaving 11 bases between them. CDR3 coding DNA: TGTGCCAGCAGCTGGGACCTGGGGGATACGCAGTATTTT. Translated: CASSWDLGDTQYF.

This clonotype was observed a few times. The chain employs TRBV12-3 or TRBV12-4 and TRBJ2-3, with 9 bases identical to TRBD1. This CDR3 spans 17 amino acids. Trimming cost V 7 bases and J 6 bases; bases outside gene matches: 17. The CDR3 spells CASTPTGGPEGLDTQYF. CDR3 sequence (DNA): TGTGCCAGCACTCCCACAGGGGGCCCGGAAGGATTGGATACGCAGTATTTT.

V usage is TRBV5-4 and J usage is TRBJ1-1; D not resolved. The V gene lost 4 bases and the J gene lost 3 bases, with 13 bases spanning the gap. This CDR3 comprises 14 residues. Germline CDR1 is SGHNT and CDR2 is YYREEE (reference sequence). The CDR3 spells CASSVIPGDTEAFF. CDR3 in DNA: TGTGCCAGCAGCGTGATTCCAGGAGACACTGAAGCTTTCTTT.

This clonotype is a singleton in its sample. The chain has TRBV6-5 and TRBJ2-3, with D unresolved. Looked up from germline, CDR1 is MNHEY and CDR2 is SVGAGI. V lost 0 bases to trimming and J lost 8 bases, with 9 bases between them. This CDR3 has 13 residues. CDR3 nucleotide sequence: TGTGCCAGCAGTTACTCTCTGGGCGGTACGCAGTATTTT. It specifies CASSYSLGGTQYF.

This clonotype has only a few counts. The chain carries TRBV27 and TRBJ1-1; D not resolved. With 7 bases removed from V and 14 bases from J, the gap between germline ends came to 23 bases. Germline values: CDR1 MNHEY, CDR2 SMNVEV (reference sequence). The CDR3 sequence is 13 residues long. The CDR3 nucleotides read TGTGCCAGCACCGGGGTTGGTCCCGATAGGAGGTTCTTT. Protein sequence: CASTGVGPDRRFF.

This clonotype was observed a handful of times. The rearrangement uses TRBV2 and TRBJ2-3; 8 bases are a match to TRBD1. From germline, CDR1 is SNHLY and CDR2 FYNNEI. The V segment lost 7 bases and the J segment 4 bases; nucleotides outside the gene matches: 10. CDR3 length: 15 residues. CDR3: CASTPGQGRSDTQYF. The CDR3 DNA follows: TGTGCCAGCACCCCTGGACAGGGTCGGTCAGATACGCAGTATTTT.

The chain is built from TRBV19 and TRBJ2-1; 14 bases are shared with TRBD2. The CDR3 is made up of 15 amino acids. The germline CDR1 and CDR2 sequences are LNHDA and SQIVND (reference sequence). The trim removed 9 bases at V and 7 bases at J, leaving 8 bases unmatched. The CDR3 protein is CASKGLAGVMNEQFF. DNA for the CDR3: TGTGCCAGCAAGGGACTAGCGGGGGTTATGAATGAGCAGTTCTTC.

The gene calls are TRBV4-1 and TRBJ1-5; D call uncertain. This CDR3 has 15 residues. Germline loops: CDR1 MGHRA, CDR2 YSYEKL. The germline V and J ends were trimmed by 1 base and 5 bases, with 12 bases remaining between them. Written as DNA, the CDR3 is TGCGCCAGCAGCCAAGGGCCGGGGTACGATCAGCCCCAGCATTTT. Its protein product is CASSQGPGYDQPQHF.

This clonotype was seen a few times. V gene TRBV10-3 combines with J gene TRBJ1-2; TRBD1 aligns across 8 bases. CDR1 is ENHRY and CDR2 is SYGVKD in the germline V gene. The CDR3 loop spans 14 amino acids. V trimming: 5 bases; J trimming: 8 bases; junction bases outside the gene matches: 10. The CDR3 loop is CAISLAGQVHGYTF. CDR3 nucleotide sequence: TGTGCCATCAGTCTAGCGGGACAGGTTCACGGCTACACCTTC.

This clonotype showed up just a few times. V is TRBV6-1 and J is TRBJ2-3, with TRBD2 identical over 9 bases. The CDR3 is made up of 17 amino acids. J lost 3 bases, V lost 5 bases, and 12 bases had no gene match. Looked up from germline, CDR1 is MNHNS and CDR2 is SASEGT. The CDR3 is CASSTWASGVGTDTQYF. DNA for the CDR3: TGTGCCAGCAGTACTTGGGCTAGCGGGGTTGGAACAGATACGCAGTATTTT.